Described below is a single T cell receptor (beta chain) sequence and its context. One end of the junction varies from germline; a read error may be responsible. The sample originates from a study of memory CD4+ T cells and cytomegalovirus serostatus. CDR1 SGHTA and CDR2 FQGNSA come from the germline V gene. CDR3 size: 15 residues. Single viable CD3+CD4+CD8-CD45RO+ cells were sorted as the memory CD4+ T cells. Serum IgG to CMV pp150, pp28, p38 and p52 defined serostatus. In the original workflow: After removing out-of-frame reads, 2.3 million or so distinct TCRbeta sequences remained. Sequenced by immunoSEQ multiplex PCR; TCRdb stores in-frame clones only, minus some. V, J and clone size derive from that table, while D and trimming were established from the DNA sequence. The data show approximately 61,000 clones, 80% seen once.

The chain is built from TRBV7-2 and TRBJ2-7; 7 nucleotides match TRBD1. The sequencing sample was made of memory CD4+ T cells from blood. This clonotype originated in an adult in good health and CMV-seronegative. Some clones in this sample may be carry-over from other donors' samples. In nucleotides, the CDR3 is TGTGCCAGCAGCGTAGCAGGGGGACCCTCCTACGAGCAGTACTTC. Its translation: CASSVAGGPSYEQYF. The whole variable domain, filled in from reference TRBV7-2 and TRBJ2-7, reads GAGVSQSPSNKVTEKGKDVELRCDPISGHTALYWYRQSLGQGLEFLIYFQGNSAPDKSGLPSDRFSAERTGGSVSTLTIQRTQQEDSAVYLCASSVAGGPSYEQYFGPGTRLTVT.